This TCR beta chain emerged from a study of T cells in Graves' hyperthyroidism and ophthalmopathy. Across the whole study: Sampling of peripheral blood happened at initial diagnosis, prior to any treatment.

Amplified TCR beta CDR3 regions came from RNA transcripts. Carried out on the TCR CDR3, a first-round RT-PCR used the HTBI primer set. MiXCR, applied by TCRdb to the multiplex PCR reads, yields one record per CDR3 protein. The data contain about 340,000 distinct CDR3 sequences, around a sixth of them singletons. Uncontrolled infections, other autoimmune diseases, pregnancy or lactation led to exclusion of patients. Diagnostic assessment was based on clinical symptoms, serum thyroxine and TRAb, thyroid ultrasound and orbital computed tomography. Trimming removed 5 bases from V and 4 bases from J, with 9 bases in between. The CDR3 is 13 residues long. In germline, CDR1 is SGHTA, CDR2 FQGTGA.

Sequenced material: blood. The V call is TRBV7-3, the J call TRBJ1-5; D may be TRBD1 (6 bases). The clonotype originates from a woman aged 45 to 65 with Graves' hyperthyroidism. CDR3 coding DNA: TGTGCCAGCAGCGGGACAAATAATCAGCCCCAGCATTTT. Its protein is CASSGTNNQPQHF.